This TCR beta chain was identified in a study of blood T cell repertoires in COVID-19. Study in general: Acute-phase and convalescent COVID-19 samples originated in the United States, Italy and Spain. T cells, B-cell-depleted T cells, or PBMCs supplied cDNA or gDNA.

Original analysis: It was from reference gene primer amplification that nucleated cell counts were estimated. TCRdb's table, derived via immunoSEQ multiplex PCR, lists solely in-frame clones and lacks some. V, J and clone size are taken as reported in that table, and D and trimming were inferred from the DNA itself. The sample lists 200,000 to 250,000 clones; about 83% were seen once. V was shortened by 4 bases and J by 1 base, with 19 bases between the two germline ends. CDR1 and CDR2 (germline): GTSNPN, SVGIG (reference sequence). CDR3 length: 16 residues. This TCR was recovered from a woman aged 30 to 39 with COVID-19, enrolled during active disease. The sample taken for sequencing was peripheral blood. The chain combines TRBV30 with TRBJ2-5; possible D gene TRBD2, 5 bases. CDR3 sequence reads: CAWTPSSTRSQETQYF. The CDR3 DNA sequence: TGTGCCTGGACCCCGTCTAGCACAAGATCCCAAGAGACCCAGTACTTC.